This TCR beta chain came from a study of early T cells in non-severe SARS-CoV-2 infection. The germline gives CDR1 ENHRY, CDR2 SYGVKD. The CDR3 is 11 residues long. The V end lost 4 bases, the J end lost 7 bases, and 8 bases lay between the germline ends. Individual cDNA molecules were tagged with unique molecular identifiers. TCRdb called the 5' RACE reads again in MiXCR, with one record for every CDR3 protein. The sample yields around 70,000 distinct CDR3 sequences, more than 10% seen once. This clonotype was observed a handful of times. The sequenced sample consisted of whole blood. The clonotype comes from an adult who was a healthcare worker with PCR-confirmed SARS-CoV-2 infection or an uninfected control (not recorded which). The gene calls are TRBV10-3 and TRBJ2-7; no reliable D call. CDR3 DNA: TGTGCCATCAGTGGCTCTCAGGAGCAGTACTTC. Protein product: CAISGSQEQYF.